The 5 T cell receptor beta chains given below trace back to one sample, sequenced in a study of CD8 T cells in ankylosing spondylitis. Using its own MiXCR run on the 5' RACE reads, TCRdb lists one record per CDR3 protein. The sample carries tens of thousands of distinct CDR3 sequences, less than 20% recorded once. Sample: blood. The receptors were gathered from a male donor with ankylosing spondylitis or in good health (not recorded which).

This clonotype appeared a few times. V gene TRBV29-1 combines with J gene TRBJ1-1; D is ambiguous. CDR1 and CDR2 (germline): SQVTM, ANQGSEA. The CDR3 totals 11 residues. Trimming removed 4 bases from V and 3 bases from J, with 6 bases in between. The CDR3 nucleotides are TGCAGCGTTGGAGGCCACACTGAAGCTTTCTTT. Translated, it gives CSVGGHTEAFF.

The chain carries TRBV6-5 and TRBJ2-2; 11 bases map to TRBD2. The trim removed 2 bases at V and 5 bases at J, leaving 4 bases unmatched. Germline-derived CDR1 and CDR2 are MNHEY and SVGAGI. CDR3 length: 16 residues. This CDR3 reads CASSYGLAGGTGELFF. The CDR3 DNA reads as TGTGCCAGCAGTTACGGGTTAGCGGGAGGGACCGGGGAGCTGTTTTTT.

The chain carries TRBV11-2 and TRBJ2-2, with D unclear. Germline V gene sequence: CDR1 SGHAT, CDR2 FQNNGV. V lost 5 bases to trimming and J lost 6 bases, with 16 bases between them. This CDR3 comprises 15 residues. CDR3 nucleotide sequence: TGTGCCAGCAGCCCCCATGTTGGCCTCCCCGGGGAGCTGTTTTTT. This codes for CASSPHVGLPGELFF.

The chain has TRBV6-2 or TRBV6-3 and TRBJ2-1, with TRBD2 matching 7 bases. Per the germline V gene, CDR1 is MNHEY and CDR2 is SVGEGT. V trimming: 4 bases; J trimming: 0 bases; junction bases outside the gene matches: 15. This CDR3 has 19 amino acids. The CDR3: CASSSLIAGGNPSYNEQFF. The CDR3 DNA sequence: TGTGCCAGCAGTTCGCTAATAGCGGGCGGTAACCCCTCCTACAATGAGCAGTTCTTC.

This clonotype was recorded a few times. The rearrangement joins TRBV6-5 to TRBJ1-1; unclear D gene. The germline V gene has CDR1 MNHEY and CDR2 SVGAGI. The CDR3 contains 15 residues. V was trimmed by 0 bases and J by 5 bases, leaving 13 bases between them. CDR3 in amino acids: CASSYSRTPRTEAFF. In DNA, the CDR3 is TGTGCCAGCAGTTACTCGCGGACCCCCAGGACTGAAGCTTTCTTT.